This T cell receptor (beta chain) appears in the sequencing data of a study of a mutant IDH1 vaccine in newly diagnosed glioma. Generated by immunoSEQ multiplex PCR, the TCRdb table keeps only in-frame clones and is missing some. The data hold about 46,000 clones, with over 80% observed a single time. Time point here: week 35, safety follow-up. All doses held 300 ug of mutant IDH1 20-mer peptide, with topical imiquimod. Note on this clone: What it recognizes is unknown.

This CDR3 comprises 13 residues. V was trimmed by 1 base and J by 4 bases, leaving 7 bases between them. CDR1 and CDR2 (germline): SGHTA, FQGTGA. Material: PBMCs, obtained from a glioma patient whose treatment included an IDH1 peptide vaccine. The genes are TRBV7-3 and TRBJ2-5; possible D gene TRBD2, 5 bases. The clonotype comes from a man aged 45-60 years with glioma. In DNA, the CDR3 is TGTGCCAGCAGCTTAAGCCTAGCAGAGACCCAGTACTTC. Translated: CASSLSLAETQYF.